These 2 T cell receptor beta chains originate from one sample sequenced in a study of radiation and T cells in renal cell carcinoma. Time point reported: baseline pretreatment blood. Specified treatment: 15 Gy SBRT to primary tumor, nephrectomy 4 weeks later. Libraries were prepared by immunoSEQ multiplex PCR; TCRdb keeps only in-frame clonotypes and omits some of them. Of 40,000 to 50,000 clones in the sample, roughly 84% were seen once. Sequenced here: blood, sampled from a patient whose treatment included radiotherapy and nephrectomy. The source is a woman aged 65 to 85 with renal cell carcinoma.

This clone was seen a few times. The chain employs TRBV19 and TRBJ1-1, with D unclear. Trimming removed 10 bases from V and 11 bases from J, with 20 bases in between. CDR1 LNHDA and CDR2 SQIVND come from the germline V gene (reference sequence). CDR3 length: 12 amino acids. CDR3 sequence (DNA): TGTGCCACCAAGGCCAGTCGAGGCGGTGCTTTCTTT. Translation gives CATKASRGGAFF.

V is TRBV12-5 and J is TRBJ2-2, with 8 bases aligning to TRBD1. Germline V gene lookup returns CDR1 LGHNT and CDR2 FRNRAP. CDR3 size: 16 residues. The ends lost 9 bases at V and 2 bases at J; junction bases unmatched: 11. The CDR3 reads CASRPPGGPNTGELFF. The DNA for the CDR3 is TGTGCTAGCCGGCCCCCAGGGGGCCCAAACACCGGGGAGCTGTTTTTT.